The clone carrying this T cell receptor beta chain was counted between two and nine times. The time point is: newly diagnosed GD, antithyroid drugs for less than 3 months. Extracted PBMC RNA gave rise to the TCR library. This sample was included in a study of regulatory T cells in long-lasting Graves disease. To make TCR beta libraries, researchers used iRepertoire HTBI primers and Arm-PCR of CDR3 regions. TCRdb processed the multiplex PCR reads anew with MiXCR; each CDR3 protein has one entry. The repertoire holds hundreds of thousands of distinct CDR3 sequences, with about 15% as singletons. The CDR3 totals 19 residues. CDR1 is KGHDR and CDR2 is SFDVKD in the germline V gene. Losses at the gene ends were 3 bases for V and 5 bases for J; bases not matched to a gene: 12. The same data also went into a second study, on T cells in Graves' hyperthyroidism and ophthalmopathy.

This specimen consisted of peripheral blood mononuclear cells (PBMCs), obtained at new diagnosis, from a patient treated with antithyroid drugs. V and J are TRBV24-1 and TRBJ2-3; 14 bases are shared with TRBD2. The source of this sequence is a woman in her thirties with Graves disease. The CDR3 loop is CATSDPKPGTSGRLDTQYF. The CDR3 DNA sequence: TGTGCCACCAGTGATCCCAAACCCGGGACTAGCGGGAGATTAGATACGCAGTATTTT.